The 27 T cell receptor beta chains listed next were all sequenced from one sample in a study of blood T cell repertoires in COVID-19. The data were produced by immunoSEQ multiplex PCR, yet TCRdb's version contains in-frame clones alone and is incomplete. Here the sample spans about 210,000 clones, under 90% being singletons. The sequencing sample was made of peripheral blood. The receptors here all came from a woman between 40 and 50 years old with active or convalescent COVID-19.

The chain is built from TRBV18 and TRBJ2-7, with a tentative D call TRBD1 (5 bases). Trimming stripped 0 bases from V and 2 bases from J, with 11 bases between. This CDR3 spans 15 amino acids. Germline V lookup: CDR1 KGHSH, CDR2 LQKENI. CDR3 amino acids: CASSPPSRVAYEQYF. The CDR3, as DNA: TGTGCCAGCTCACCACCCTCCAGGGTAGCCTACGAGCAGTACTTC.

The chain links TRBV5-1 to TRBJ1-1, with D possibly being TRBD1 (5 bases). Trimming pared 2 bases from V and 1 base from J, leaving 18 bases between. The CDR3 extends over 17 amino acids. Germline V gene data show CDR1 as SGHRS and CDR2 as YFSETQ. For the CDR3, the DNA is TGCGCCAGCAGCTTATTCACAGGAAACTCTCCGAACACTGAAGCTTTCTTT. Translated: CASSLFTGNSPNTEAFF.

The genes are TRBV7-9 and TRBJ1-1, with 7 bases identical to TRBD1. This CDR3 comprises 15 residues. Trimming removed 2 bases from V and 1 base from J; junction bases left unmatched: 4. CDR1 is SEHNR and CDR2 is FQNEAQ in the germline V gene (reference sequence). CDR3 in DNA: TGTGCCAGCAGCTTACTACAGGGGCGGAACACTGAAGCTTTCTTT. This translates into CASSLLQGRNTEAFF.

The count of this clone is one. This chain connects TRBV19 to TRBJ1-4; 9 bases match TRBD1. Per germline, CDR1 LNHDA and CDR2 SQIVND (reference sequence). This CDR3 region has 16 residues. Trimming at V came to 4 bases and at J to 5 bases, leaving 8 bases not matched to a gene. The CDR3 here is CASSTGQGNKNEKLFF. CDR3 nucleotide sequence: TGTGCCAGTAGTACCGGACAGGGGAACAAGAATGAAAAACTGTTTTTT.

The chain joins TRBV7-3 to TRBJ2-1; 9 bases line up with TRBD1. This CDR3 region has 16 residues. The germline V gene has CDR1 SGHTA and CDR2 FQGTGA. V shed 4 bases, J shed 5 bases, and the junction held 9 bases outside the gene matches. The CDR3 DNA follows: TGTGCCAGCAGCTCGGTGATCCGGGACAGGGACAATGAGCAGTTCTTC. Its protein product is CASSSVIRDRDNEQFF.

The chain uses TRBV20-1 and TRBJ1-1, with D tentatively TRBD1 (5 bases). CDR3 length: 11 residues. V shed 8 bases and J shed 1 base, with 8 bases lying between them. CDR1 is DFQATT and CDR2 is SNEGSKA in the germline V gene (reference sequence). The CDR3 sequence is CSPTGNTEAFF. The DNA of the CDR3 is TGCAGTCCCACAGGGAACACTGAAGCTTTCTTT.

Regarding this clone: Other DNA sequences of this sample code for an identical CDR3. The chain joins TRBV7-9 to TRBJ1-5; D ambiguous. Per the germline V gene, CDR1 is SEHNR and CDR2 is FQNEAQ (reference sequence). The CDR3 is 15 residues long. V shed 1 base and J shed 3 bases, with 10 bases lying between them. CDR3 sequence (DNA): TGTGCCAGCAGCTTAGGCCCAGGATTCAATCAGCCCCAGCATTTT. This codes for CASSLGPGFNQPQHF.

The J gene is TRBJ2-7, the V gene TRBV11-2, with 7 nucleotides matching TRBD1. The length of the CDR3 is 14 residues. Germline CDR1 reads SGHAT; CDR2 reads FQNNGV. The trim removed 5 bases at V and 3 bases at J, leaving 7 bases unmatched. The CDR3 sequence is CASSPGSGGYEQYF. The DNA for the CDR3 is TGTGCCAGCAGCCCCGGGTCAGGGGGCTACGAGCAGTACTTC.

This clone was counted a single time. This chain connects TRBV19 to TRBJ1-1; tentatively, D is TRBD1 (6 bases). Trimming left V 6 bases short and J 5 bases short, with 28 bases between. The germline CDR1 and CDR2 sequences are LNHDA and SQIVND (reference sequence). The CDR3 loop spans 18 amino acids. The CDR3: CASSPLTRGAIGYTEAFF. The CDR3, as DNA: TGTGCCAGTAGCCCATTAACTCGGGGGGCGATTGGTTATACTGAAGCTTTCTTT.

The V call is TRBV27, the J call TRBJ2-5; no reliable D call. V lost 6 bases to trimming and J lost 5 bases, with 13 bases between them. Germline V gene sequence: CDR1 MNHEY, CDR2 SMNVEV (reference sequence). CDR3 length: 13 residues. The CDR3 nucleotides are TGTGCCAGCAGCCTCATAACAGACGAGACCCAGTACTTC. This translates into CASSLITDETQYF.

V gene TRBV19 combines with J gene TRBJ2-1; 14 bases line up with TRBD2. This CDR3 is built from 16 residues. The V and J ends lost 1 base and 9 bases, in that order; junction bases with no gene match: 5. CDR1 LNHDA and CDR2 SQIVND come from the germline V gene (reference sequence). The CDR3 coding sequence is TGTGCCAGTAGTATAGGGGGACTAGCGGGAGTTGGTGAGCAGTTCTTC. It codes for CASSIGGLAGVGEQFF.

This sequence joins TRBV6-4 and TRBJ2-2; D may be TRBD1 or TRBD2 (10 bases each). CDR1 is MRHNA, CDR2 SNTAGT, per germline. The CDR3 runs to 20 residues. Deletions cut 7 bases from V and 0 bases from J, with 27 bases between. This CDR3 reads CASNRQGASGGIANTGELFF. The CDR3, as DNA: TGTGCCAGCAACCGACAGGGGGCTAGCGGGGGCATCGCGAACACCGGGGAGCTGTTTTTT.

For the CDR3, the DNA is TGTGCCAGCAGCCCAGGACTAGCGGGGGCGCTAATTAGCACAGATACGCAGTATTTT. This encodes CASSPGLAGALISTDTQYF. The rearrangement links TRBV11-2 to TRBJ2-3; 13 bases line up with TRBD2. The CDR3 runs to 19 residues. V dropped 5 bases and J dropped 0; count of bases not matched to a gene: 11. Germline V gene data show CDR1 as SGHAT and CDR2 as FQNNGV.

The gene calls are TRBV7-8 and TRBJ2-7, with 8 positions matching TRBD2. Germline V lookup: CDR1 SGHVS, CDR2 FQNEAQ. CDR3 length: 15 residues. With V trimmed by 2 bases and J by 2 bases, 5 bases remained unmatched. The CDR3 here is CASSLLFGGAYEQYF. The CDR3, as DNA: TGTGCCAGCAGCTTACTGTTCGGGGGGGCCTACGAGCAGTACTTC.

J is TRBJ1-5 and V is TRBV27; D gene uncertain. Trimming took 3 bases from V and 4 from J, leaving 7 bases between them. Germline V lookup: CDR1 MNHEY, CDR2 SMNVEV (reference sequence). This CDR3 has 13 residues. The CDR3 protein is CASSFQENQPQHF. The DNA for the CDR3 is TGTGCCAGCAGTTTCCAGGAAAATCAGCCCCAGCATTTT.

In nucleotides, the CDR3 is TGTGCCAGCAGCTTAGGGGCCCGGAATTCACCCCTCCACTTT. It translates to CASSLGARNSPLHF. This chain uses TRBV27 with TRBJ1-6; D perhaps matches TRBD1 (5 bases). Trimming took 6 bases from V and 7 from J, leaving 13 bases between them. The CDR3 sequence is 14 residues long. The V gene's germline CDR1 is MNHEY and CDR2 SMNVEV (reference sequence).

V is TRBV23-1 and J is TRBJ2-5; D perhaps matches TRBD2 (6 bases). TRBV23-1 is an ORF for which the function is uncertain. There are 15 residues in the CDR3. Trimming took 4 bases from V and 3 from J, leaving 15 bases between them. The CDR3 protein is CASSPSLRLEETQYF. The DNA for the CDR3 is TGCGCCAGCAGTCCCTCCCTCAGACTAGAAGAGACCCAGTACTTC.

The chain combines TRBV19 with TRBJ2-7; 10 bases align to TRBD2. The germline CDR1 and CDR2 sequences are LNHDA and SQIVND (reference sequence). This CDR3 region has 15 residues. Trimming took 5 bases from V and 2 from J; bases not matched to a gene: 6. CDR3 in amino acids: CASSPAGGFAYEQYF. The CDR3 DNA is TGTGCCAGTAGTCCAGCGGGGGGGTTTGCCTACGAGCAGTACTTC.

The chain recombines TRBV24-1 with TRBJ1-6, with no clear D. CDR1 is KGHDR, CDR2 SFDVKD, per germline. The CDR3 is made up of 9 amino acids. Trimming removed 5 bases at V and 14 bases at J, with 3 bases between. CDR3 sequence reads: CATSATLHF. The CDR3 nucleotides read TGTGCCACCAGTGCCACCCTCCACTTT.

The rearrangement joins TRBV4-1 to TRBJ1-1; D is possibly TRBD1 (6 bases). The CDR3 extends over 14 amino acids. Trimming shortened V by 0 bases and J by 5 bases, and 10 bases separated the two germline ends. Germline V gives CDR1 MGHRA, CDR2 YSYEKL. The CDR3 DNA is TGCGCCAGCAGCCAAGAACAGGGATGGACTGAAGCTTTCTTT. Translated: CASSQEQGWTEAFF.

The rearrangement uses TRBV2 and TRBJ2-7; D gene unclear. CDR1 is SNHLY, CDR2 FYNNEI, per germline. The CDR3 sequence is 11 residues long. Trimming stripped 5 bases from V and 4 bases from J, with 6 bases between. DNA of the CDR3: TGTGCCAGCAGTTATACTTACGAGCAGTACTTC. It encodes CASSYTYEQYF. The complete variable domain, with remaining parts taken from reference TRBV2 and TRBJ2-7, reads EPEVTQTPSHQVTQMGQEVILRCVPISNHLYFYWYRQILGQKVEFLVSFYNNEISEKSEIFDDQFSVERPDGSNFTLKIRSTKLEDSAMYFCASSYTYEQYFGPGTRLTVT.

This rearrangement joins TRBV6-1 to TRBJ1-4, with 8 bases that match TRBD1. J lost 7 bases, V lost 3 bases, and 10 bases had no gene match. There are 16 residues in the CDR3. The germline V gene has CDR1 MNHNS and CDR2 SASEGT. The CDR3 coding sequence is TGTGCCAGCAGTGAGAAAGCAGGGGGCTTGGGTGAAAAACTGTTTTTT. It codes for CASSEKAGGLGEKLFF.

The J gene is TRBJ1-1, the V gene TRBV6-5; 7 nucleotides agree with TRBD1. Germline V CDR1 and CDR2: MNHEY, SVGAGI. V was pared by 6 bases and J by 4 bases, with 8 bases of the junction left unmatched. This CDR3 contains 14 residues. The CDR3 DNA follows: TGTGCCAGCAGCTTACAGGGGTCGAGCACTGAAGCTTTCTTT. Translating gives CASSLQGSSTEAFF.

V gene TRBV19 combines with J gene TRBJ1-1; TRBD1 might be the D (5 bases). Germline V gives CDR1 LNHDA, CDR2 SQIVND (reference sequence). The CDR3 totals 13 residues. Trimming pared 3 bases from V and 10 bases from J, leaving 15 bases between. DNA for the CDR3: TGTGCCAGTAGTATTACGGGGGTCGGGGGAGCTTTCTTT. Translation: CASSITGVGGAFF.

The V call is TRBV24-1, the J call TRBJ1-2; TRBD1 matches at 10 bases. Per germline, CDR1 KGHDR and CDR2 SFDVKD. Germline trimming cut 4 bases from V and 1 base from J; bases unmatched to any gene: 8. CDR3 size: 17 residues. CDR3 nucleotide sequence: TGTGCCACCAGTGACCCGACAGGGGGCGCTGATAACTATGGCTACACCTTC. This codes for CATSDPTGGADNYGYTF.

This chain joins TRBV4-1 and TRBJ1-6; TRBD1 agrees at 9 bases. CDR1 and CDR2 (germline): MGHRA, YSYEKL. The V segment lost 0 bases and the J segment 10 bases; nucleotides outside the gene matches: 7. The length of the CDR3 is 16 residues. Here the CDR3 reads CASSQEGDRVYSPLHF. CDR3 nucleotides: TGCGCCAGCAGCCAAGAAGGGGACAGGGTCTACTCACCCCTCCACTTT.

The V and J genes are TRBV29-1 and TRBJ1-2, with a weak D call TRBD1 (5 bases). The CDR3 has 14 residues. Between the trimmed V and J ends, which lost 4 bases and 4 bases, there was a span of 16 bases. Germline V CDR1 and CDR2: SQVTM, ANQGSEA. DNA for the CDR3: TGCAGCGTTGGGGGCAGGGTAATGGTCTATGGCTACACCTTC. Protein sequence: CSVGGRVMVYGYTF.